Included here is one T cell receptor beta chain sequence, with context. Its antigen has not been determined. One base away there is no much larger clone; base qualities are not given. Per the germline V gene (reference sequence), LGHDT is the CDR1 and YNNKEL is the CDR2. Taken from cysteine to phenylalanine, the CDR3 has 16 residues. The sequence is cut down to CDR3 DNA, 48 bases in frame from base 1. V gives up 6 bases and J gives up 1 base, and the segment between their germline ends measures 18 bases. To prepare the library, the immunoSEQ multiplex PCR assay was applied. TCRdb holds this immuneACCESS table with in-frame rearrangements only. Some clones are missing; in checked studies, unresolved V genes explain under half, and the rest has no known cause. A total of 130,000 to 150,000 clones appear in this sample, about nine tenths of them only once. 4% to 5.5% of the sample comes from the top ten.

The source of the sample is a study of control samples from healthy donors and cancer patients (TCRdb year 2020). Sequencing was performed on blood. The TCR originated in a man in his thirties or forties in good health. The chain uses TRBV3-1 (or the pseudogene TRBV3-2) and TRBJ1-1, with TRBD1 as a weak D call on 5 bases. CDR3 sequence: CASRVRGVGQNTEAFF. In nucleotides, the sequence is TGTGCCAGCAGGGTTAGAGGGGTAGGCCAGAACACTGAAGCTTTCTTT.